Listed below are T cell receptor beta chains from one sample, sequenced in a study of OX40 agonist ivuxolimab in advanced cancers. Libraries were prepared by immunoSEQ multiplex PCR; TCRdb keeps only in-frame clonotypes and omits some of them. The sample holds tens of thousands of clones, approximately 81% seen once. This material consisted of CD4+ or CD8+ T cells sorted from blood, taken in a trial of the OX40 agonist ivuxolimab. The receptors derive from an adult with an advanced solid tumor such as melanoma, head and neck, liver or kidney cancer. The CDR3 runs from the conserved cysteine through the conserved F or W. A D gene is named only where the DNA matches it firmly. For some rows the clone size is stated as once, few or many, or as a class when expanded; others skip it.

j_call d_call clone_size v_call cdr3_aa cdr3_nt
TRBJ2-2 . . TRBV11-3 CASATGTGELFF TGTGCCAGCGCAACGGGTACCGGGGAGCTGTTTTTT
TRBJ1-3 . . TRBV5-1 CASSRSGESGNTIYF TGCGCCAGCAGCCGATCAGGGGAATCTGGAAACACCATATATTTT
TRBJ1-5 . . TRBV25-1 CASSVTGSNQPQHF TGTGCCAGCAGTGTCACAGGTAGCAATCAGCCCCAGCATTTT
TRBJ2-7 . . TRBV11-2 CASSLDLRRRDEQYF TGTGCCAGCAGCTTAGATCTTAGGCGGCGGGACGAGCAGTACTTC
TRBJ2-5 TRBD2 . TRBV7-2 CASSPTPLGGQETQYF TGTGCCAGCAGCCCGACCCCCCTCGGGGGGCAAGAGACCCAGTACTTC
TRBJ2-5 . . TRBV6-1 CASSDRWETQYF TGTGCCAGCAGTGATAGATGGGAGACCCAGTACTTC
TRBJ2-1 TRBD1 . TRBV15 CATSIERAGTGIEQFF TGTGCCACCAGCATAGAGAGGGCCGGGACAGGGATTGAGCAGTTCTTC
TRBJ2-7 TRBD1 . TRBV6-6 CASSYVLGQGHYEQYF TGTGCCAGCAGTTACGTACTAGGACAGGGACACTACGAGCAGTACTTC
TRBJ1-5 TRBD1 once TRBV6-5 CASFDRVNNQPQHF TGTGCCAGCTTTGACAGGGTCAATAATCAGCCCCAGCATTTT
TRBJ1-3 . . TRBV2 CASIRTYGNTIYF TGTGCCAGCATAAGGACATACGGAAACACCATATATTTT
TRBJ2-3 TRBD2 . TRBV7-8 CASSSRPSGGALDTQYF TGTGCCAGCAGCTCACGGCCTAGCGGGGGGGCTTTGGATACGCAGTATTTT
TRBJ2-7 . . TRBV28 CASSYHPDSGDYEQYF TGTGCCAGCAGTTACCACCCAGATAGCGGAGATTACGAGCAGTACTTC
TRBJ1-1 TRBD1 . TRBV18 CASSPQSGQGTMNTEAFF TGTGCCAGCTCACCGCAATCGGGACAGGGAACCATGAACACTGAAGCTTTCTTT
TRBJ1-2 . . TRBV19 CASRTRDLFNYGYTF TGTGCCAGTAGGACCAGGGACCTTTTTAACTATGGCTACACCTTC
TRBJ2-1 . . TRBV5-1 CASSADNEQFF TGCGCCAGCAGCGCCGACAATGAGCAGTTCTTC
TRBJ2-3 TRBD2 . TRBV10-3 CATAGGLGDTQYF TGTGCCACCGCGGGGGGGCTGGGAGATACGCAGTATTTT